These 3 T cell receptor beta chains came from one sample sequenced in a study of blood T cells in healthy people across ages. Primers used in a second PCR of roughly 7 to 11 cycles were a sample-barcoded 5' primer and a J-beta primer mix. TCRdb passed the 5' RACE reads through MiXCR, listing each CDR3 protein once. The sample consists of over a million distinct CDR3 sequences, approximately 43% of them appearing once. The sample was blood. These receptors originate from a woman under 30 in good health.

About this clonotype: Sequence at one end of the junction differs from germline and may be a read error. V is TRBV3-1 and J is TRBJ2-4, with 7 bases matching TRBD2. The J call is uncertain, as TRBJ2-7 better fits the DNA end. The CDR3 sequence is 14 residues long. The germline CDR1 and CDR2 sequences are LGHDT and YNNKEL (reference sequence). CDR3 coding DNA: TGTGCCAGTAGCCAAGGGAGGACTAGATACGAGCAGTACTTC. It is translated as CASSQGRTRYEQYF.

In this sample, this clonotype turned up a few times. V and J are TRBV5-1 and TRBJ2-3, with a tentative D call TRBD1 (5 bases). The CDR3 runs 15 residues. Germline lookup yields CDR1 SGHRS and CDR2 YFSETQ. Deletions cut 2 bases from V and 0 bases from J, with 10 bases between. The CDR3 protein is CASSFRQTSTDTQYF. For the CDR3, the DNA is TGCGCCAGCAGCTTCCGACAGACCAGCACAGATACGCAGTATTTT.

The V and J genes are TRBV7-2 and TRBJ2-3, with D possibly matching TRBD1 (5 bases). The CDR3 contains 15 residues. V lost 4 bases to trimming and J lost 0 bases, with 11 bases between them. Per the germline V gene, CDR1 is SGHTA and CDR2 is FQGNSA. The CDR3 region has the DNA TGTGCCAGCAGCTCCCGGACACCAAGCACAGATACGCAGTATTTT. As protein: CASSSRTPSTDTQYF.